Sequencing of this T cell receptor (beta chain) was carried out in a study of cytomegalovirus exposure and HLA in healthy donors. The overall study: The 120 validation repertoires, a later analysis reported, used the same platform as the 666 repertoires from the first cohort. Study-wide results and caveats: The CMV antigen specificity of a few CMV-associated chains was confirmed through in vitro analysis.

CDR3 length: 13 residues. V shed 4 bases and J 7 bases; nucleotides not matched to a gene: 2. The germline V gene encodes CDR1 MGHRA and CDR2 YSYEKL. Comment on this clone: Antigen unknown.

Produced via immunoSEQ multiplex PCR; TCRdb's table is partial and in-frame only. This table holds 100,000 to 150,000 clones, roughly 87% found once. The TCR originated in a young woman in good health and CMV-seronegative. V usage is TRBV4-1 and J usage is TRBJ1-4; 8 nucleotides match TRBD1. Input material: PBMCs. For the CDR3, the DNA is TGCGCCAGCAGCCCGGACAGGGTTGAAAAACTGTTTTTT. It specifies CASSPDRVEKLFF.